The 26 T cell receptor beta chains reported below all come from one sample, sequenced in a study of blood T cell repertoires in COVID-19 (dated by TCRdb to the early 2020s). The method was the immunoSEQ multiplex PCR assay. In TCRdb, the immuneACCESS table is reduced to in-frame sequences with V and J assigned. These tables do not hold every clone; where another copy was compared, an unresolved V gene accounts for under half, and the others remain unexplained. This sample comprises under 200,000 clones, 87% of them detected only once. The ten largest make up 20% to 25% of the sample. The source material was peripheral blood. These receptors were collected from a man between 60 and 75 years old with active or convalescent COVID-19.

The J gene is TRBJ1-6, the V gene TRBV5-1, with a tentative D call TRBD1 (6 bases). CDR3 size: 14 residues. Germline CDR1 is SGHRS and CDR2 is YFSETQ. The ends were cut back, 0 bases at V and 7 bases at J, with 8 bases in the middle. CDR3 loop: CASSLDTGNSPLHF. The CDR3 region has the DNA TGCGCCAGCAGCTTGGATACAGGGAATTCACCCCTCCACTTT.

The V call is TRBV4-1, the J call TRBJ2-5; TRBD2 matches at 9 bases. This CDR3 is 16 amino acids long. Germline CDR1 and CDR2: MGHRA and YSYEKL. The junction had 8 bases not matched to a gene; V was cut back by 4 bases and J by 2 bases. The CDR3 region is CASSPLIAGDQETQYF. CDR3 coding DNA: TGCGCCAGCAGCCCCTTGATAGCGGGAGATCAAGAGACCCAGTACTTC.

This chain uses TRBV6-5 with TRBJ1-2; TRBD1 agrees at 7 bases. The CDR3 covers 13 residues. J lost 4 bases, V lost 6 bases, and 5 bases had no gene match. The germline V gene encodes CDR1 MNHEY and CDR2 SVGAGI. In nucleotides, the CDR3 is TGTGCCAGCAGGACCGCAGGGGGCTATGGCTACACCTTC. It translates to CASRTAGGYGYTF.

The rearrangement uses TRBV5-4 and TRBJ1-1; a weak D match, TRBD1 (5 bases). This CDR3 has 15 residues. V lost 4 bases and J 1 base, leaving 14 bases between the germline ends. CDR1 and CDR2 from the germline V gene are SGHNT and YYREEE (reference sequence). This chain's CDR3 is CASSKNGGGNTEAFF. In nucleotides, the CDR3 is TGTGCCAGCAGCAAGAACGGGGGAGGGAACACTGAAGCTTTCTTT.

V is TRBV15 and J is TRBJ2-1; 10 nucleotides agree with TRBD1. From germline, CDR1 is LNHNV and CDR2 YYDKDF (reference sequence). This CDR3 is built from 18 residues. The J segment lost 5 bases and the V segment lost 1 base, leaving 11 bases of the junction unmatched. CDR3 protein: CATSRGVSGTGVNNEQFF. In DNA, the CDR3 is TGTGCCACCAGCAGAGGGGTCTCCGGGACAGGGGTTAACAATGAGCAGTTCTTC.

The gene calls are TRBV29-1 and TRBJ2-5, with 9 positions matching TRBD1. V shed 5 bases, J shed 4 bases, and the junction held 8 bases outside the gene matches. The CDR3 contains 14 residues. Germline CDR1 is SQVTM and CDR2 is ANQGSEA. The CDR3 nucleotides read TGCAGCGTTTTGAACACAGGGGGCGGAGAGACCCAGTACTTC. It translates to CSVLNTGGGETQYF.

The V call is TRBV5-1, the J call TRBJ2-1; 16 bases are shared with TRBD2. The CDR3 length is 16 residues. V was clipped by 4 bases and J by 4 bases; unmatched bases: 2. Germline-derived CDR1 and CDR2 are SGHRS and YFSETQ. The CDR3 is CASSAGLAGGYNEQFF. CDR3 DNA sequence: TGCGCCAGCAGCGCGGGACTAGCGGGGGGGTACAATGAGCAGTTCTTC.

The chain combines TRBV19 with TRBJ2-6; D is possibly TRBD2 (5 bases). V was shortened by 3 bases and J by 0 bases, with 15 bases between the two germline ends. The CDR3 length is 18 residues. Germline V gene data show CDR1 as LNHDA and CDR2 as SQIVND (reference sequence). CDR3 sequence (DNA): TGTGCCAGTAGTATGGTCATCGGGGTTACCTCTGGGGCCAACGTCCTGACTTTC. It codes for CASSMVIGVTSGANVLTF.

The chain recombines TRBV24-1 with TRBJ1-5, with D uncertain. The V gene lost 4 bases and the J gene lost 5 bases, with 11 bases spanning the gap. Germline loops: CDR1 KGHDR, CDR2 SFDVKD. This CDR3 contains 14 residues. CDR3 bases: TGTGCCACCAGTGAGGGCCCAGCGGATCAGCCCCAGCATTTT. It yields the protein CATSEGPADQPQHF.

The chain links TRBV6-6 to TRBJ1-2; 9 bases are a match to TRBD1. This CDR3 is 15 amino acids long. CDR1 MNHNY and CDR2 SVGAGI come from the germline V gene (reference sequence). The junction had 7 bases not matched to a gene; V was cut back by 6 bases and J by 2 bases. CDR3 in DNA: TGTGCCAGCAGGGCCTCCGGGACAGGGAACTATGGCTACACCTTC. Its protein product is CASRASGTGNYGYTF.

V usage is TRBV7-8 and J usage is TRBJ1-2, with D perhaps matching TRBD1 (5 bases). Trimming left V 2 bases short and J 10 bases short, with 8 bases between. This CDR3 comprises 11 residues. In germline, CDR1 is SGHVS, CDR2 FQNEAQ. CDR3 sequence (DNA): TGTGCCAGCAGCTTACGGGGGAACTACACCTTC. It translates to CASSLRGNYTF.

V gene TRBV12-5 combines with J gene TRBJ1-4, with TRBD1 matching 9 bases. The CDR3 contains 15 residues. V lost 1 base, J lost 9 bases, and 6 bases stayed unmatched. The germline CDR1 and CDR2 sequences are LGHNT and FRNRAP. The CDR3 DNA is TGTGCTAGTGGTTTGGCCGGGACAGGGCTCCAAAAACTGTTTTTT. Amino acid sequence: CASGLAGTGLQKLFF.

The chain carries TRBV2 and TRBJ1-4; 9 bases agree with TRBD1. The length of the CDR3 is 15 residues. Per the germline V gene, CDR1 is SNHLY and CDR2 is FYNNEI. V was clipped by 1 base and J by 4 bases; unmatched bases: 1. This CDR3 reads CASSEGQGGNEKLFF. DNA of the CDR3: TGTGCCAGCAGTGAAGGACAGGGGGGTAATGAAAAACTGTTTTTT.

This clone was counted a single time. The chain is built from TRBV9 and TRBJ1-3; D is unclear. This CDR3 is built from 16 residues. The germline V and J ends were trimmed by 4 bases and 0 bases, with 14 bases remaining between them. Germline V gene lookup returns CDR1 SGDLS and CDR2 YYNGEE. The CDR3 region has the DNA TGTGCCAGCAGCCCGCAGAGCGGGAGCTCTGGAAACACCATATATTTT. It yields the protein CASSPQSGSSGNTIYF.

J is TRBJ2-1 and V is TRBV9; D perhaps matches TRBD1 (6 bases). Germline assignment: CDR1 SGDLS and CDR2 YYNGEE. CDR3 length: 14 residues. The V and J ends lost 2 bases and 4 bases respectively, with 10 bases between them. CDR3 DNA: TGTGCCAGCAGCGTCAGGGACACATACAATGAGCAGTTCTTC. Translation: CASSVRDTYNEQFF.

The rearrangement links TRBV12-3 or TRBV12-4 to TRBJ1-2; no firm D call. The CDR3 totals 13 residues. With 3 bases removed from V and 7 bases from J, the gap between germline ends came to 12 bases. This CDR3 is CASSFGHEVGYTF. Written as DNA, the CDR3 is TGTGCCAGCAGTTTTGGCCATGAGGTTGGCTACACCTTC.

V gene TRBV6-5 combines with J gene TRBJ1-4; TRBD1 aligns across 7 bases. Trimming took 6 bases from V and 7 from J; bases not matched to a gene: 8. CDR3 length: 14 residues. CDR1 and CDR2 from the germline V gene are MNHEY and SVGAGI. The CDR3 coding sequence is TGTGCCAGCAGAGATGACAGGGACCGTGAAAAACTGTTTTTT. Translated: CASRDDRDREKLFF.

With respect to this clone: The same CDR3 can be traced to other DNA sequences in this sample. This chain uses TRBV19 with TRBJ2-7; D is possibly TRBD2 (6 bases). In germline, CDR1 is LNHDA, CDR2 SQIVND (reference sequence). The V and J ends lost 5 bases and 7 bases respectively, with 12 bases between them. CDR3 length: 12 residues. The CDR3 loop reads CASSGGAGEQYF. DNA for the CDR3: TGTGCCAGTAGTGGAGGGGCAGGGGAGCAGTACTTC.

The rearrangement uses TRBV27 and TRBJ1-5, with 8 positions matching TRBD1. Germline V gene lookup returns CDR1 MNHEY and CDR2 SMNVEV (reference sequence). The V gene end was trimmed by 5 bases and the J gene end by 4 bases; junction bases not matched to a gene: 10. This CDR3 has 16 residues. The CDR3 spells CASSPSGGTLNQPQHF. As DNA, the CDR3 is TGTGCCAGCAGTCCCTCAGGGGGCACGCTAAATCAGCCCCAGCATTTT.

The gene calls are TRBV19 and TRBJ1-5; no reliable D call. CDR3 size: 14 residues. Germline V gene lookup returns CDR1 LNHDA and CDR2 SQIVND (reference sequence). V was clipped by 7 bases and J by 0 bases, with 10 bases between them. The CDR3 loop is CASNPRDSNQPQHF. CDR3 in DNA: TGTGCCAGTAACCCGAGGGATAGCAATCAGCCCCAGCATTTT.

The rearrangement links TRBV29-1 to TRBJ1-1; possibly TRBD1 for D (6 bases). Trimming cost V 6 bases and J 3 bases, with 11 bases left between them. This CDR3 contains 12 residues. Germline V gives CDR1 SQVTM, CDR2 ANQGSEA. The CDR3, as DNA: TGCAGCGTCCTACAGGGATACACTGAAGCTTTCTTT. It yields the protein CSVLQGYTEAFF.

The sample holds one count of this clone. This chain uses TRBV5-6 with TRBJ1-6; D is possibly TRBD1 (5 bases). Looked up from germline, CDR1 is SGHDT and CDR2 is YYEEEE. The CDR3 consists of 16 residues. V was clipped by 0 bases and J by 6 bases, with 13 bases between them. CDR3 in DNA: TGTGCCAGCAGCTTGGTGGGGGGTAGTAGTAATTCACCCCTCCACTTT. It is translated as CASSLVGGSSNSPLHF.

The rearrangement uses TRBV6-5 and TRBJ1-5; D remains unclear. Germline values: CDR1 MNHEY, CDR2 SVGAGI. The CDR3 runs to 13 residues. Between the trimmed V and J ends, which lost 6 bases and 3 bases, there was a span of 9 bases. The DNA for the CDR3 is TGTGCCAGCAGAACTCTAGTCAATCAGCCCCAGCATTTT. This codes for CASRTLVNQPQHF.

This sequence joins TRBV27 and TRBJ1-2, with 8 nucleotides matching TRBD1. This CDR3 has 12 amino acids. After removal of 5 bases from V and 9 bases from J, the junction contained 5 bases not matched to a gene. The germline V gene encodes CDR1 MNHEY and CDR2 SMNVEV (reference sequence). The CDR3 nucleotides read TGTGCCAGCAGTACCCGGACAGGGAGCTACACCTTC. It translates to CASSTRTGSYTF.

The chain carries TRBV7-2 and TRBJ2-2, with 10 nucleotides matching TRBD2. CDR3 size: 19 residues. The V segment lost 2 bases and the J segment 0 bases; nucleotides outside the gene matches: 9. Germline V CDR1 and CDR2: SGHTA, FQGNSA. The CDR3 here is CASSLKASGGATNTGELFF. The CDR3 region has the DNA TGTGCCAGCAGCTTAAAGGCGAGCGGGGGGGCTACGAACACCGGGGAGCTGTTTTTT.

This sequence joins TRBV5-1 and TRBJ1-6, with 11 bases lining up with TRBD1. This CDR3 spans 14 amino acids. The germline V gene encodes CDR1 SGHRS and CDR2 YFSETQ. Trimming took 4 bases from V and 9 from J; bases not matched to a gene: 3. The CDR3 reads CASSEGQGGSPLHF. Here the CDR3 DNA reads TGCGCCAGCAGCGAGGGACAGGGGGGTTCACCCCTCCACTTT.